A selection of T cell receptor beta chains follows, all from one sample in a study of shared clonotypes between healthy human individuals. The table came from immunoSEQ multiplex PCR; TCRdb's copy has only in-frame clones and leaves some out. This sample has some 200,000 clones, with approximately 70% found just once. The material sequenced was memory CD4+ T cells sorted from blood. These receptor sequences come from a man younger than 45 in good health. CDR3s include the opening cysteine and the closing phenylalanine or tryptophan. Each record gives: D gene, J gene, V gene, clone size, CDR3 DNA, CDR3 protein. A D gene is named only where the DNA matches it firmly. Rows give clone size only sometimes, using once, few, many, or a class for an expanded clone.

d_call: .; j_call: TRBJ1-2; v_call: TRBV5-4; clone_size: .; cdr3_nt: TGTGCCAGCACCCGGGCAGGGTACGGGGGTGGTGGCTACACCTTC; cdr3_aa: CASTRAGYGGGGYTF
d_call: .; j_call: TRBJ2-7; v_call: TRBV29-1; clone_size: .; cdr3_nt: TGCAGCGTTGAAGATAGCGTAGGGGTATACGAGCAGTACTTC; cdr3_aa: CSVEDSVGVYEQYF
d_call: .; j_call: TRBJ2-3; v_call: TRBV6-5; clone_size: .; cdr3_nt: TGTGCCAGCAGCAGAACATGGGCCACAGATACGCAGTATTTT; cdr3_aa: CASSRTWATDTQYF
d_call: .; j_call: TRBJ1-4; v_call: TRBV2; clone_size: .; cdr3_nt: TGTGCCAGCGGAGGACAGCCTAATGAAAAACTGTTTTTT; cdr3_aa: CASGGQPNEKLFF
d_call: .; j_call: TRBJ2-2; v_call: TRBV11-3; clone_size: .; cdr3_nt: TGTGCCAGCAGCGAAAACACGGGGACCAACACCGGGGAGCTGTTTTTT; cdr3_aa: CASSENTGTNTGELFF
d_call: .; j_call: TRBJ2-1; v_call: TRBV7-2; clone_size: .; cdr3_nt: TGTGCCAGCAGCTTAGAAGGGGCGACCTACAATGAGCAGTTCTTC; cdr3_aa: CASSLEGATYNEQFF
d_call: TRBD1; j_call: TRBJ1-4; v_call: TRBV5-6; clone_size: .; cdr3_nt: TGTGCCAGCAGCTTGGTCGGGACAGATAGTGAAAAACTGTTTTTT; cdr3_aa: CASSLVGTDSEKLFF
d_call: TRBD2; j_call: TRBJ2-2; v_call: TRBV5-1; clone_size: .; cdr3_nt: TGCGCCAGCAGAACTAGCGGGAGTGCCCCCGGGGAGCTGTTTTTT; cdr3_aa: CASRTSGSAPGELFF
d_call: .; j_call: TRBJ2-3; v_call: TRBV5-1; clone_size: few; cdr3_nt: TGCGCCAGCAGCTTGACAGACTGGACAGTTTTTACGCAGTATTTT; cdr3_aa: CASSLTDWTVFTQYF
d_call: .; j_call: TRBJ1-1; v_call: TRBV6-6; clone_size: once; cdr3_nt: TGTGCCAGCGAGGGGGTCAACACTGAAGCTTTCTTT; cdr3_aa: CASEGVNTEAFF
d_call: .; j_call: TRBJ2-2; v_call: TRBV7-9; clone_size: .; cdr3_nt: TGTGCCAGCAGCTTAGCGCCGGCTAGCGCCCTGGGCGGGGAGCTGTTTTTT; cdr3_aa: CASSLAPASALGGELFF
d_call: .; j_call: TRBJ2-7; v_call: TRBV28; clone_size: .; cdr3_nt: TGTGCCAGCAGTCCCCAGACACGTCGGATTATCTACGAGCAGTACTTC; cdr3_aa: CASSPQTRRIIYEQYF
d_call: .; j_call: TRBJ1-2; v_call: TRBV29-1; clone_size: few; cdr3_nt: TGCAGCGTTGAAGATACAGGGTTCGGCTATGGCTACACCTTC; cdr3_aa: CSVEDTGFGYGYTF
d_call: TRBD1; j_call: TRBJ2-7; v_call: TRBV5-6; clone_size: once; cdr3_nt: TGTGCCAGCAGCACAACAGGGGTCCCCTACGAGCAGTACTTC; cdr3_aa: CASSTTGVPYEQYF
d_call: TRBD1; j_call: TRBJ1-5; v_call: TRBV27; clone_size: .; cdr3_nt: TGTGCCAGCAAAACAGGGGTAGATCAGCCCCAGCATTTT; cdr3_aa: CASKTGVDQPQHF